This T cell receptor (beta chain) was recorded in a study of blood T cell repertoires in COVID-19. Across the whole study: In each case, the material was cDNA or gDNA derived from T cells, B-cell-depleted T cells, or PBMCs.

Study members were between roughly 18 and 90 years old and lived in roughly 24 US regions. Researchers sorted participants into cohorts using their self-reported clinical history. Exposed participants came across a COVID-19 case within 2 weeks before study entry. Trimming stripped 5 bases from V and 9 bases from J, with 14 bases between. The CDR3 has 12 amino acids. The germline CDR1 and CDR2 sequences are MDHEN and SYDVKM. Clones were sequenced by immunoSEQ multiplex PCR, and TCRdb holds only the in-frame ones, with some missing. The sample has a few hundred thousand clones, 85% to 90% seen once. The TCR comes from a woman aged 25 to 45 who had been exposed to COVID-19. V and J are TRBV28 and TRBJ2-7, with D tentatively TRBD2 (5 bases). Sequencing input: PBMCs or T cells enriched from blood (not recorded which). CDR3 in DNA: TGTGCCAGCAGTGTCTCACGCGGGCGGCAGTACTTC. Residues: CASSVSRGRQYF.